This note documents a single T cell receptor beta chain sequence. The source of the sample is a study of blood T cells in healthy people across ages. A J-beta primer mix and a sample-barcoded 5' primer were used in a second PCR of about 6 to 12 cycles. With 12 random nucleotides, a template-switch adaptor tagged each individual cDNA molecule. TCRdb reprocessed the 5' RACE reads via MiXCR and lists one record per CDR3 protein. The repertoire holds around 870,000 distinct CDR3 sequences, around 30% seen once, with around 16% in the top ten. The CDR3 runs 19 residues. The ends were cut back, 5 bases at V and 0 bases at J, with 23 bases in the middle. Germline lookup yields CDR1 SGHAT and CDR2 FQNNGV. Extracted total RNA amounted to at least 5.5 micrograms for each sample.

This receptor was identified in a woman aged 80 or over in good health. The J gene is TRBJ1-3, the V gene TRBV11-2; no definite D call. Source material: blood. As DNA, the CDR3 is TGTGCCAGCAGCCACCTAAGCGCTGCGGGTCGGCGCTCTGGAAACACCATATATTTT. Translation gives CASSHLSAAGRRSGNTIYF.